These 31 T cell receptor beta chains originate from one sample sequenced in a study of T cell responses to AZD1222 COVID-19 vaccine. Method: immunoSEQ multiplex PCR; TCRdb's copy keeps in-frame clones and lacks some. This table has around 99,000 clones, around 92% appearing once. Sequenced material: peripheral blood, taken 28 days after the second AZD1222 dose. These receptors were taken from an adult who received the AZD1222 COVID-19 vaccine.

The genes are TRBV2 and TRBJ2-2; possibly TRBD1 for D (5 bases). Germline V gives CDR1 SNHLY, CDR2 FYNNEI. Trimming removed 8 bases at V and 0 bases at J, with 10 bases between. The CDR3 is 14 residues long. The CDR3 coding sequence is TGTGCCAGCGGACATATCGCGAACACCGGGGAGCTGTTTTTT. Amino acid sequence: CASGHIANTGELFF.

This chain links TRBV6-6 with TRBJ2-7; D gene unclear. The CDR3 covers 14 residues. V was cut by 5 bases and J by 2 bases, with 13 bases left in between. Per the germline V gene, CDR1 is MNHNY and CDR2 is SVGAGI (reference sequence). In nucleotides, the CDR3 is TGTGCCAGCAGTACTCTCAGCACCCCCTACGAGCAGTACTTC. Its protein is CASSTLSTPYEQYF.

This clone was seen a handful of times. The genes are TRBV11-2 and TRBJ2-3; 9 nucleotides agree with TRBD2. The CDR3 is 17 amino acids. V lost 0 bases and J lost 2; bases outside the gene matches: 6. Germline lookup yields CDR1 SGHAT and CDR2 FQNNGV. CDR3 loop: CASSLESAGGFTDTQYF. In DNA, the CDR3 is TGTGCCAGCAGCTTAGAGTCAGCGGGAGGATTCACAGATACGCAGTATTTT.

V usage is TRBV6-1 and J usage is TRBJ1-1, with D possibly being TRBD1 (5 bases). This CDR3 region has 13 residues. The V gene lost 3 bases and the J gene lost 1 base, with 6 bases spanning the gap. CDR1 and CDR2 from the germline V gene are MNHNS and SASEGT. CDR3 in DNA: TGTGCCAGCAGTGACAGGGAGAACACTGAAGCTTTCTTT. Translating it yields CASSDRENTEAFF.

As DNA, the CDR3 is TGTGCCAGCAGCCCAGGGTTGATAGGTCGGGATGGCTACACCTTC. Translated, it gives CASSPGLIGRDGYTF. J is TRBJ1-2 and V is TRBV9; D possibly corresponds to TRBD1 (5 bases). CDR3 length: 15 amino acids. Trimming stripped 4 bases from V and 6 bases from J, with 19 bases between. Germline loops: CDR1 SGDLS, CDR2 YYNGEE.

V gene TRBV4-1 combines with J gene TRBJ1-2, with D hard to call. The V end lost 3 bases, the J end lost 5 bases, and 13 bases lay between the germline ends. The CDR3 extends over 14 amino acids. CDR1 and CDR2 (germline): MGHRA, YSYEKL. The DNA of the CDR3 is TGCGCCAGCAGCCAGCCCCGGGCTGGGTATGGCTACACCTTC. It yields the protein CASSQPRAGYGYTF.

The V call is TRBV19, the J call TRBJ1-2; weak D call: TRBD1 (5 bases). Germline V gene lookup returns CDR1 LNHDA and CDR2 SQIVND (reference sequence). V was shortened by 1 base and J by 4 bases, with 7 bases between the two germline ends. There are 13 residues in the CDR3. The CDR3 spells CASSIGQIYGYTF. The CDR3 DNA reads as TGTGCCAGTAGTATAGGACAGATCTATGGCTACACCTTC.

This rearrangement joins TRBV5-4 to TRBJ2-2, with TRBD2 matching 11 bases. The germline V gene has CDR1 SGHNT and CDR2 YYREEE (reference sequence). With 1 base clipped from V and 6 bases from J, the junction kept 5 bases outside the gene matches. This CDR3 has 16 residues. CDR3: CASSLKGLAASGELFF. In nucleotides, the CDR3 is TGTGCCAGCAGCTTGAAGGGACTAGCGGCTTCCGGGGAGCTGTTTTTT.

The genes are TRBV11-2 and TRBJ2-3; D possibly uses TRBD1 or TRBD2 (6 bases each). Trimming took 1 base from V and 1 from J, leaving 9 bases between them. Germline V lookup: CDR1 SGHAT, CDR2 FQNNGV. This CDR3 contains 15 residues. CDR3 protein: CASSLVGGGTDTQYF. The CDR3 DNA reads as TGTGCCAGCAGCTTAGTGGGGGGCGGCACAGATACGCAGTATTTT.

The V and J genes are TRBV2 and TRBJ2-2; D might be TRBD2 (7 bases). Germline V lookup: CDR1 SNHLY, CDR2 FYNNEI. The CDR3 contains 16 residues. V gave up 1 base and J gave up 6 bases, with 15 bases separating them. The CDR3 loop reads CASSEGRGGRPGELFF. CDR3 nucleotide sequence: TGTGCCAGCAGTGAAGGTAGGGGGGGACGACCCGGGGAGCTGTTTTTT.

The chain links TRBV7-2 to TRBJ2-3; a weak D match, TRBD1 (6 bases). Germline V lookup: CDR1 SGHTA, CDR2 FQGNSA. The CDR3 covers 15 residues. With 8 bases removed from V and 0 bases from J, the gap between germline ends came to 15 bases. CDR3 amino acids: CASSQGLGSTDTQYF. In DNA form, the CDR3 reads TGTGCCAGCTCCCAGGGGCTAGGAAGCACAGATACGCAGTATTTT.

The J gene is TRBJ1-3, the V gene TRBV29-1; possible D gene TRBD1, 6 bases. The germline gives CDR1 SQVTM, CDR2 ANQGSEA. The CDR3 has 16 amino acids. Trimming shortened V by 7 bases and J by 0 bases, and 19 bases separated the two germline ends. CDR3 in amino acids: CSAEVPGEYSGNTIYF. Here the CDR3 DNA reads TGCAGCGCGGAAGTTCCAGGGGAATACTCTGGAAACACCATATATTTT.

V and J are TRBV2 and TRBJ2-2; no reliable D call. Trimming took off 6 bases at V and 6 bases at J, with 14 bases between the two ends. Per germline, CDR1 SNHLY and CDR2 FYNNEI. The CDR3 loop spans 14 amino acids. The CDR3 sequence is CASSEVPSPGELFF. The CDR3 nucleotides are TGTGCCAGCAGCGAGGTGCCCTCTCCCGGGGAGCTGTTTTTT.

V and J are TRBV3-1 (or the pseudogene TRBV3-2) and TRBJ1-6; D may be TRBD1 (5 bases). The ends were cut back, 3 bases at V and 7 bases at J, with 22 bases in the middle. The germline V gene has CDR1 LGHDT and CDR2 YNNKEL (reference sequence). The CDR3 extends over 18 amino acids. The CDR3 sequence is CASSQTPPVQGRNSPLHF. In DNA, the CDR3 is TGTGCCAGCAGCCAGACGCCCCCTGTCCAGGGCAGGAATTCACCCCTCCACTTT.

The chain joins TRBV10-2 to TRBJ1-5, with D tentatively TRBD1 (5 bases). The CDR3 runs 14 residues. V shed 3 bases and J shed 4 bases, with 10 bases lying between them. Germline lookup yields CDR1 WSHSY and CDR2 SAAADI. This CDR3 is CASSEYRTNQPQHF. The CDR3 bases are TGCGCCAGCAGTGAATACAGGACGAATCAGCCCCAGCATTTT.

This clone was observed a single time. The chain carries TRBV5-6 and TRBJ1-6; the D is unclear. The germline V and J ends were trimmed by 2 bases and 5 bases, with 8 bases remaining between them. Germline-derived CDR1 and CDR2 are SGHDT and YYEEEE. CDR3 length: 14 residues. CDR3 sequence: CASSFTSNNSPLHF. The CDR3 coding sequence is TGTGCCAGCAGCTTTACAAGTAATAATTCACCCCTCCACTTT.

Written as DNA, the CDR3 is TGTGCCAGCAGCCCGTCGGGAACCGGGGAGCTGTTTTTT. Translation: CASSPSGTGELFF. The chain carries TRBV7-2 and TRBJ2-2; D may be TRBD2 (5 bases). Trimming cost V 5 bases and J 5 bases, with 9 bases left between them. CDR1 is SGHTA and CDR2 is FQGNSA in the germline V gene. This CDR3 has 13 amino acids. The entire variable domain, with the rest obtained from reference TRBV7-2 and TRBJ2-2, is as follows: GAGVSQSPSNKVTEKGKDVELRCDPISGHTALYWYRQSLGQGLEFLIYFQGNSAPDKSGLPSDRFSAERTGGSVSTLTIQRTQQEDSAVYLCASSPSGTGELFFGEGSRLTVL.

CDR3 sequence reads: CASSFLQGGTEAFF. The CDR3 nucleotides are TGTGCCAGCAGTTTTTTACAGGGGGGTACTGAAGCTTTCTTT. The V gene is TRBV27, the J gene TRBJ1-1, with 8 bases identical to TRBD1. Per the germline V gene, CDR1 is MNHEY and CDR2 is SMNVEV (reference sequence). The CDR3 totals 14 residues. After removal of 3 bases from V and 5 bases from J, the junction contained 5 bases not matched to a gene.

The chain joins TRBV28 to TRBJ2-7; tentative D call: TRBD2 (5 bases). Germline V lookup: CDR1 MDHEN, CDR2 SYDVKM. V lost 10 bases to trimming and J lost 1 base, with 14 bases between them. This CDR3 comprises 13 residues. The CDR3 nucleotides are TGTGCCACTTCGACTAAACGTTCCTACGAGCAGTACTTC. Translating gives CATSTKRSYEQYF. The whole variable domain, remainder taken from reference TRBV28 and TRBJ2-7, is DVKVTQSSRYLVKRTGEKVFLECVQDMDHENMFWYRQDPGLGLRLIYFSYDVKMKEKGDIPEGYSVSREKKERFSLILESASTNQTSMYLCATSTKRSYEQYFGPGTRLTVT.

The chain joins TRBV20-1 to TRBJ1-2; no reliable D call. The CDR3 runs to 13 residues. Germline CDR1 is DFQATT and CDR2 is SNEGSKA (reference sequence). Trimming pared 3 bases from V and 4 bases from J, leaving 12 bases between. This CDR3 reads CSASGVSGYGYTF. CDR3 coding DNA: TGCAGTGCTAGTGGAGTTTCGGGCTATGGCTACACCTTC.

The genes are TRBV7-9 and TRBJ2-1; D is perhaps TRBD2 (6 bases). From germline, CDR1 is SEHNR and CDR2 FQNEAQ (reference sequence). The CDR3 runs 14 residues. The V end lost 5 bases, the J end lost 1 base, and 9 bases lay between the germline ends. CDR3 sequence (DNA): TGTGCCAGCAGCCCCGGGGGATCCTACAATGAGCAGTTCTTC. It yields the protein CASSPGGSYNEQFF.

This chain joins TRBV6-5 and TRBJ1-1; 7 bases are a match to TRBD1. CDR1 is MNHEY, CDR2 SVGAGI, per germline. V shed 6 bases, J shed 1 base, and the junction held 5 bases outside the gene matches. The CDR3 spans 14 residues. This chain's CDR3 is CASRSYRGNTEAFF. In DNA, the CDR3 is TGTGCCAGCAGATCCTACAGGGGGAACACTGAAGCTTTCTTT.

This clone was found once. V is TRBV27 and J is TRBJ1-5, with D hard to call. CDR1 and CDR2 from the germline V gene are MNHEY and SMNVEV (reference sequence). The CDR3 has 15 amino acids. Trimming removed 0 bases at V and 2 bases at J, with 8 bases between. The CDR3 DNA reads TGTGCCAGCAGTTTATCCTGGGCGGGCAATCAGCCCCAGCATTTT. Its protein is CASSLSWAGNQPQHF.

The rearrangement uses TRBV7-2 and TRBJ2-7; perhaps D is TRBD1 or TRBD2 (5 bases each). CDR3 size: 14 residues. Trimming shortened V by 4 bases and J by 3 bases, and 13 bases separated the two germline ends. Germline V CDR1 and CDR2: SGHTA, FQGNSA. CDR3 sequence reads: CASSSGTSHYEQYF. In DNA, the CDR3 is TGTGCCAGCAGCTCGGGGACCAGTCACTACGAGCAGTACTTC.

This clone was observed once. The chain uses TRBV7-8 and TRBJ2-1, with 9 bases that match TRBD2. V lost 4 bases and J lost 4; bases outside the gene matches: 5. The germline CDR1 and CDR2 sequences are SGHVS and FQNEAQ. This CDR3 contains 15 residues. CDR3 in DNA: TGTGCCAGCAGCTCCCCGGGACTAGCTTACAATGAGCAGTTCTTC. It is translated as CASSSPGLAYNEQFF.

The chain employs TRBV6-2 or TRBV6-3 and TRBJ1-1, with D possibly matching TRBD1 (6 bases). The CDR3 runs to 13 residues. Germline lookup yields CDR1 MNHEY and CDR2 SVGEGT. Trimming shortened V by 6 bases and J by 2 bases, and 10 bases separated the two germline ends. The CDR3 bases are TGTGCCAGCAGCCCGGGACATAACACTGAAGCTTTCTTT. Protein sequence: CASSPGHNTEAFF.

The chain has TRBV5-4 and TRBJ1-3; the D is unclear. This CDR3 has 16 residues. Germline V gene sequence: CDR1 SGHNT, CDR2 YYREEE (reference sequence). Trimming removed 0 bases at V and 0 bases at J, with 10 bases between. CDR3 region: CASSLAGVSSGNTIYF. CDR3 nucleotides: TGTGCCAGCAGCTTGGCCGGGGTGAGCTCTGGAAACACCATATATTTT. Full variable domain (missing parts from reference TRBV5-4 and TRBJ1-3): ETGVTQSPTHLIKTRGQQVTLRCSSQSGHNTVSWYQQALGQGPQFIFQYYREEENGRGNFPPRFSGLQFPNYSSELNVNALELDDSALYLCASSLAGVSSGNTIYFGEGSWLTVV.

The V call is TRBV7-9, the J call TRBJ2-7; D possibly matches TRBD1 or TRBD2 (5 bases each). The CDR3 totals 16 residues. Germline V gene sequence: CDR1 SEHNR, CDR2 FQNEAQ (reference sequence). V lost 3 bases and J 6 bases, leaving 21 bases between the germline ends. In DNA form, the CDR3 reads TGTGCCAGCAGCTTGTTGTTTGGGACGGCAATGACCGAGCAGTACTTC. Its translation: CASSLLFGTAMTEQYF.

The chain recombines TRBV6-5 with TRBJ1-5, with a weak D call TRBD1 (6 bases). CDR3 length: 15 residues. Deletions cut 6 bases from V and 0 bases from J, with 12 bases between. Germline-derived CDR1 and CDR2 are MNHEY and SVGAGI. CDR3 nucleotides: TGTGCCAGCAGATCGACAGGATATAGCAATCAGCCCCAGCATTTT. Translating it yields CASRSTGYSNQPQHF.

The chain carries TRBV5-3 and TRBJ2-7; 14 nucleotides match TRBD2. TRBV5-3 is assigned to the ORF class and has an uncertain function. The CDR3 has 17 residues. V lost 4 bases and J lost 5; bases outside the gene matches: 11. The CDR3 protein is CARSPQTSGRGGHEQYF. In nucleotides, the CDR3 is TGTGCCAGAAGCCCCCAGACTAGCGGGAGGGGTGGACACGAGCAGTACTTC.

This clone has only one observation. The rearrangement joins TRBV5-6 to TRBJ1-2; a weak D match, TRBD1 (6 bases). The germline V and J ends were trimmed by 4 bases and 4 bases, with 11 bases remaining between them. From germline, CDR1 is SGHDT and CDR2 YYEEEE. This CDR3 is built from 13 residues. The CDR3 loop is CASSPGQSYGYTF. In DNA form, the CDR3 reads TGTGCCAGCAGCCCCGGACAGAGCTATGGCTACACCTTC.